One sample yielded the 24 T cell receptor beta chains listed below, sequenced in a study of blood T cell repertoires in COVID-19. Profiling relied on immunoSEQ multiplex PCR, and the TCRdb table lists in-frame clones only, not all of them. The sample has about 160,000 clones, over 80% seen once; the top ten hold 4.4%. The sample comprised PBMCs or T cells enriched from blood (not recorded which). All receptors come from a woman aged 45-59 years who had recovered from COVID-19.

This clone showed up just once. The V and J genes are TRBV7-3 and TRBJ2-2; 7 nucleotides match TRBD1. This CDR3 is 15 amino acids long. Germline V gene lookup returns CDR1 SGHTA and CDR2 FQGTGA. Losses at the gene ends were 5 bases for V and 5 bases for J; bases not matched to a gene: 8. The CDR3 protein is CASSTRQGQTGELFF. The CDR3 DNA reads TGTGCCAGCAGCACCCGACAGGGTCAGACCGGGGAGCTGTTTTTT.

J is TRBJ1-4 and V is TRBV5-1; D is perhaps TRBD1 (5 bases). In germline, CDR1 is SGHRS, CDR2 YFSETQ. The CDR3 sequence is 13 residues long. Trimming removed 4 bases at V and 5 bases at J, with 9 bases between. DNA for the CDR3: TGCGCCAGCAGCGGTGGGGCAAATGAAAAACTGTTTTTT. Residues: CASSGGANEKLFF.

The chain carries TRBV18 and TRBJ1-5; 9 bases fit TRBD1. The CDR3 covers 13 residues. Per the germline V gene, CDR1 is KGHSH and CDR2 is LQKENI. Trimming took 8 bases from V and 2 from J; bases not matched to a gene: 1. The CDR3 sequence is CASTGGGNQPQHF. The CDR3 nucleotides read TGTGCCAGCACAGGGGGCGGCAATCAGCCCCAGCATTTT.

The chain combines TRBV7-9 with TRBJ1-1, with D possibly being TRBD1 (6 bases). This CDR3 is built from 16 residues. CDR1 and CDR2 from the germline V gene are SEHNR and FQNEAQ (reference sequence). Trimming pared 5 bases from V and 3 bases from J, leaving 19 bases between. The CDR3 reads CASSPARGAGDTEAFF. Here the CDR3 DNA reads TGTGCCAGCAGCCCAGCCCGGGGGGCAGGGGACACTGAAGCTTTCTTT.

This clone was seen a single time. Here the CDR3 DNA reads TGTGCCAGCAGTCCGATCACAGGGTTGGGGGCAACTAATGAAAAACTGTTTTTT. Translation gives CASSPITGLGATNEKLFF. The V call is TRBV27, the J call TRBJ1-4, with a tentative D call TRBD1 (6 bases). In germline, CDR1 is MNHEY, CDR2 SMNVEV (reference sequence). The CDR3 covers 18 residues. Trimming left V 5 bases short and J 0 bases short, with 19 bases between. Using reference TRBV27 and TRBJ1-4 for the parts outside the CDR3, the full variable domain is EAQVTQNPRYLITVTGKKLTVTCSQNMNHEYMSWYRQDPGLGLRQIYYSMNVEVTDKGDVPEGYKVSRKEKRNFPLILESPSPNQTSLYFCASSPITGLGATNEKLFFGSGTQLSVL.

This chain joins TRBV18 and TRBJ2-7, with a tentative D call TRBD1 (5 bases). V was clipped by 6 bases and J by 1 base, with 10 bases between them. This CDR3 comprises 13 residues. Germline V gene data show CDR1 as KGHSH and CDR2 as LQKENI. The CDR3 coding sequence is TGTGCCAGCTCGTCAGGACAATCCTACGAGCAGTACGTC. It is translated as CASSSGQSYEQYV.

The V call is TRBV5-1, the J call TRBJ1-1, with D tentatively TRBD1 (5 bases). The CDR3 is made up of 15 amino acids. The germline V gene encodes CDR1 SGHRS and CDR2 YFSETQ. V was shortened by 0 bases and J by 1 base, with 10 bases between the two germline ends. As DNA, the CDR3 is TGCGCCAGCAGCTTGGGGCCGGACAAGAACACTGAAGCTTTCTTT. This sequence encodes CASSLGPDKNTEAFF.

The chain employs TRBV6-5 and TRBJ2-1; 7 bases are a match to TRBD2. CDR1 is MNHEY, CDR2 SVGAGI, per germline. Trimming cost V 0 bases and J 6 bases; bases outside gene matches: 8. CDR3 length: 16 residues. CDR3 amino acids: CASSYSSSGFVNEQFF. DNA of the CDR3: TGTGCCAGCAGTTACTCGAGTAGCGGGTTCGTCAATGAGCAGTTCTTC.

The rearrangement joins TRBV15 to TRBJ1-1, with TRBD1 identical over 7 bases. Germline V gene data show CDR1 as LNHNV and CDR2 as YYDKDF (reference sequence). The CDR3 runs to 14 residues. Trimming took 6 bases from V and 4 from J; bases not matched to a gene: 8. In DNA form, the CDR3 reads TGTGCCACCAGAATATCGTCAGGGGGCACTGAAGCTTTCTTT. Encoded protein: CATRISSGGTEAFF.

The sample holds a few counts of this clone. The chain couples TRBV9 to TRBJ2-1, with D unclear. Germline values: CDR1 SGDLS, CDR2 YYNGEE. This CDR3 comprises 14 residues. V lost 4 bases, J lost 8 bases, and 16 bases lay in between. CDR3: CASSPRLREDEQFF. CDR3 nucleotides: TGTGCCAGCAGCCCCAGACTGCGAGAGGATGAGCAGTTCTTC.

The chain carries TRBV5-4 and TRBJ1-3, with D uncertain. The V end was cut by 4 bases, the J end by 0 bases, with 8 bases between. The germline V gene encodes CDR1 SGHNT and CDR2 YYREEE (reference sequence). The CDR3 runs to 14 residues. The CDR3 spells CASSQTGSGNTIYF. The DNA for the CDR3 is TGTGCCAGCAGCCAGACTGGCTCTGGAAACACCATATATTTT. Variable domain in full (rest from reference TRBV5-4 and TRBJ1-3): ETGVTQSPTHLIKTRGQQVTLRCSSQSGHNTVSWYQQALGQGPQFIFQYYREEENGRGNFPPRFSGLQFPNYSSELNVNALELDDSALYLCASSQTGSGNTIYFGEGSWLTVV.

J is TRBJ2-3 and V is TRBV20-1; D is uncertain. CDR3 length: 11 residues. Trimming removed 5 bases at V and 6 bases at J, with 9 bases between. The germline gives CDR1 DFQATT, CDR2 SNEGSKA (reference sequence). The CDR3 sequence is CSAPIRDTQYF. CDR3 nucleotide sequence: TGCAGTGCTCCCATCAGGGATACGCAGTATTTT.

The chain joins TRBV27 to TRBJ1-5, with D hard to call. CDR3 length: 15 residues. V lost 5 bases and J 3 bases, leaving 14 bases between the germline ends. Germline V gene sequence: CDR1 MNHEY, CDR2 SMNVEV (reference sequence). The CDR3: CASSHRSTYNQPQHF. The DNA for the CDR3 is TGTGCCAGCAGTCACCGGTCCACTTACAATCAGCCCCAGCATTTT.

The V and J genes are TRBV7-2 and TRBJ1-1; 8 nucleotides line up with TRBD1. The CDR3 runs 15 residues. Germline CDR1 SGHTA, CDR2 FQGNSA. With 5 bases clipped from V and 6 bases from J, the junction kept 11 bases outside the gene matches. The CDR3 reads CASSPYGQGQAEAFF. The DNA for the CDR3 is TGTGCCAGCAGCCCTTACGGACAGGGACAGGCTGAAGCTTTCTTT.

This chain joins TRBV27 and TRBJ1-5; 8 bases line up with TRBD1. Germline CDR1 is MNHEY and CDR2 is SMNVEV (reference sequence). Trimming took 6 bases from V and 5 from J; bases not matched to a gene: 18. The CDR3 spans 18 residues. CDR3 in DNA: TGTGCCAGCAGATCAATAACAAGACAGGGGTTTAAGTATCAGCCCCAGCATTTT. This gives the protein CASRSITRQGFKYQPQHF.

V is TRBV5-1 and J is TRBJ1-3, with D maybe TRBD1 (5 bases). The CDR3 is 13 amino acids. The germline CDR1 and CDR2 sequences are SGHRS and YFSETQ. V was shortened by 0 bases and J by 8 bases, with 9 bases between the two germline ends. This CDR3 reads CASSLGRGDTIYF. The CDR3 nucleotides are TGCGCCAGCAGCTTGGGGAGGGGAGACACCATATATTTT. The whole variable domain, filled in from reference TRBV5-1 and TRBJ1-3, reads KAGVTQTPRYLIKTRGQQVTLSCSPISGHRSVSWYQQTPGQGLQFLFEYFSETQRNKGNFPGRFSGRQFSNSRSEMNVSTLELGDSALYLCASSLGRGDTIYFGEGSWLTVV.

The V call is TRBV7-8, the J call TRBJ2-1; 7 nucleotides line up with TRBD2. V was pared by 2 bases and J by 0 bases, with 16 bases of the junction left unmatched. The CDR3 contains 20 residues. The germline CDR1 and CDR2 sequences are SGHVS and FQNEAQ. As DNA, the CDR3 is TGTGCCAGCAGCTTAAAGATGGGTGGCGGGGGTTTAGGCTCCTACAATGAGCAGTTCTTC. Translated: CASSLKMGGGGLGSYNEQFF.

V and J are TRBV7-9 and TRBJ2-6; TRBD2 matches at 7 bases. CDR1 is SEHNR, CDR2 FQNEAQ, per germline (reference sequence). J lost 2 bases, V lost 4 bases, and 2 bases had no gene match. This CDR3 region has 15 residues. This CDR3 is CASSWGGPGANVLTF. DNA of the CDR3: TGTGCCAGCAGCTGGGGGGGTCCTGGGGCCAACGTCCTGACTTTC.

This chain uses TRBV7-9 with TRBJ1-1; no definite D call. The CDR3 consists of 17 residues. Germline CDR1 SEHNR, CDR2 FQNEAQ (reference sequence). Trimming stripped 1 base from V and 1 base from J, with 16 bases between. DNA for the CDR3: TGTGCCAGCAGCTTAGGGGAGGTCTGGGTGGAGAACACTGAAGCTTTCTTT. Translated, it gives CASSLGEVWVENTEAFF.

This rearrangement joins TRBV19 to TRBJ2-1, with a tentative D call TRBD1 (5 bases). The CDR3 runs to 14 residues. Trimming left V 5 bases short and J 5 bases short, with 13 bases between. The germline V gene has CDR1 LNHDA and CDR2 SQIVND (reference sequence). The CDR3 loop reads CASSPGHRNNEQFF. DNA for the CDR3: TGTGCCAGTAGTCCAGGACACCGAAACAATGAGCAGTTCTTC.

This clone appeared a few times. This chain links TRBV30 with TRBJ1-4; 7 bases map to TRBD1. The J segment lost 3 bases and the V segment lost 8 bases, leaving 6 bases of the junction unmatched. In germline, CDR1 is GTSNPN, CDR2 SVGIG (reference sequence). The CDR3 extends over 13 amino acids. Here the CDR3 reads CAGHRGSNEKLFF. DNA of the CDR3: TGTGCCGGGCACAGGGGATCTAATGAAAAACTGTTTTTT.

The gene calls are TRBV5-6 and TRBJ2-7; maybe TRBD2 (6 bases). This CDR3 comprises 14 residues. CDR1 and CDR2 from the germline V gene are SGHDT and YYEEEE. V dropped 7 bases and J dropped 6 bases, with 20 bases sitting between them. The CDR3 DNA reads TGTGCCAGCGAAGCGGGTCTTCGCTTTGGCGAGCAGTACGTC. It yields the protein CASEAGLRFGEQYV.

The genes are TRBV5-6 and TRBJ2-4; 9 nucleotides line up with TRBD1. The CDR3 spans 16 residues. V shed 4 bases, J shed 2 bases, and the junction held 7 bases outside the gene matches. CDR1 is SGHDT, CDR2 YYEEEE, per germline. The CDR3 bases are TGTGCCAGCAGCATCACAGGGGGCCCCTCCAAAAACATTCAGTACTTC. Translating it yields CASSITGGPSKNIQYF.

This rearrangement joins TRBV10-3 to TRBJ2-3, with TRBD2 matching over 9 bases. This CDR3 has 15 residues. V lost 7 bases and J lost 6; bases outside the gene matches: 11. From germline, CDR1 is ENHRY and CDR2 SYGVKD. The CDR3 sequence is CAITAAGGPPDTQYF. The CDR3 nucleotides are TGTGCCATCACGGCGGCGGGGGGGCCACCCGATACGCAGTATTTT.